This passage covers 7 T cell receptor beta chains from one sample sequenced in a study of blood T cells in healthy people across ages. A second 7 to 11 cycle PCR used barcoded and J-beta primers. MiXCR, run by TCRdb on the 5' RACE reads, gives a single entry per CDR3 protein. The data contain approximately 790,000 distinct CDR3 sequences, around 62% of them singletons. The source material was blood. Receptors were obtained from a man aged 25-45 years in good health.

A few counts support this clonotype. This chain uses TRBV6-5 with TRBJ2-4; 8 nucleotides match TRBD2. The V segment lost 0 bases and the J segment 2 bases; nucleotides outside the gene matches: 12. CDR1 is MNHEY and CDR2 is SVGAGI in the germline V gene. There are 19 residues in the CDR3. This chain's CDR3 is CASSYSSWKRGSTKNIQYF. The CDR3 region has the DNA TGTGCCAGCAGTTACTCGAGCTGGAAGCGGGGGTCGACCAAAAACATTCAGTACTTC.

This clonotype occurred a few times. The chain recombines TRBV5-1 with TRBJ2-1, with 9 nucleotides matching TRBD2. V was clipped by 5 bases and J by 3 bases; unmatched bases: 9. The CDR3 is 16 amino acids. Germline-derived CDR1 and CDR2 are SGHRS and YFSETQ. The CDR3 nucleotides read TGCGCCAGCAGTTTACGATCTAGCGGGGACTACAATGAGCAGTTCTTC. Its protein is CASSLRSSGDYNEQFF.

This sequence joins TRBV21-1 and TRBJ2-7; the table's TRBD1 call for D was not verified on the DNA. TRBV21-1 is noted as a pseudogene. This CDR3 has 17 amino acids. CDR3 residues: CASSKERGPSSLYEQYF. The CDR3 DNA sequence: TGTGCCAGCAGCAAAGAGCGGGGACCATCCTCACTGTACGAGCAGTACTTC.

V is TRBV20-1 and J is TRBJ1-2, with D possibly matching TRBD1 (5 bases). The CDR3 totals 17 residues. The germline gives CDR1 DFQATT, CDR2 SNEGSKA (reference sequence). The ends were cut back, 6 bases at V and 3 bases at J, with 26 bases in the middle. This CDR3 is CSAKREAYRGEDYGYTF. In DNA form, the CDR3 reads TGCAGTGCCAAACGGGAGGCTTATAGGGGCGAGGACTATGGCTACACCTTC.

The chain links TRBV29-1 to TRBJ1-5; D might be TRBD1 (5 bases). This CDR3 comprises 15 residues. The ends were cut back, 7 bases at V and 1 base at J, with 17 bases in the middle. Germline V gives CDR1 SQVTM, CDR2 ANQGSEA. The CDR3 DNA reads TGCAGCGCTGTATTCGACGGGGCGAGCAATCAGCCCCAGCATTTT. Encoded protein: CSAVFDGASNQPQHF.

The J gene is TRBJ2-5, the V gene TRBV7-3; possibly TRBD2 for D (5 bases). The CDR3 has 15 amino acids. Germline V CDR1 and CDR2: SGHTA, FQGTGA. V was cut by 1 base and J by 4 bases, with 13 bases left in between. The CDR3 DNA reads TGTGCCAGCAGCTTAAAGTACCCGGGGAGAGAGACCCAGTACTTC. It translates to CASSLKYPGRETQYF.

The chain has TRBV29-1 and TRBJ2-1; no clear D. The CDR3 totals 15 residues. Germline V lookup: CDR1 SQVTM, CDR2 ANQGSEA. Trimming took off 5 bases at V and 0 bases at J, with 14 bases between the two ends. The CDR3 sequence: CSVKAESSSYNEQFF. CDR3 DNA sequence: TGCAGCGTTAAGGCGGAGTCGAGCTCCTACAATGAGCAGTTCTTC.